The clone carrying this T cell receptor beta chain was detected ten times or more. Antigen specificity is unknown. All donors comprised healthy Caucasians. The record originates from a study of identical twins. Study-wide results and caveats: In cord blood, abundant beta clonotypes had fewer insertions; memory showed no trend. It was cross-sectional statistical analysis, not following the same donors, that the conclusions relied on. Out-of-frame alpha sequences shared by twins were enriched for low generation probability.

Via MiXCR, TCRdb re-called the 5' RACE reads, giving one row per CDR3 protein. The data contain 400,000 to 500,000 distinct CDR3 sequences, less than 20% of them seen just once; the ten biggest clones take up 12%. The length of the CDR3 is 15 residues. Germline V gene sequence: CDR1 MNHEY, CDR2 SVGAGI. The J segment lost 4 bases and the V segment lost 4 bases, leaving 4 bases of the junction unmatched. The V gene is TRBV6-5, the J gene TRBJ2-2; TRBD1 aligns across 9 bases. The TCR originated in a man aged 50-60 years in good health. Sequencing input: naive T cells sorted from blood. CDR3 nucleotides: TGTGCCAGCAGTTCGGACAGGGGAAGCACCGGGGAGCTGTTTTTT. Residues: CASSSDRGSTGELFF.